The 29 T cell receptor beta chains presented below share a single source sample, sequenced in a study of identical twins. TCRdb passed the 5' RACE reads through MiXCR, listing each CDR3 protein once. The sample has 300,000 to 400,000 distinct CDR3 sequences, 9% to 15% seen once. In addition, the sample was reused for a study of yellow fever vaccine responses in identical twins.

Sequenced sample: CD8+ T cells sorted from blood. Receptors were obtained from a woman aged 18-29 years in good health.

The rearrangement joins TRBV12-3 or TRBV12-4 to TRBJ2-4; D remains ambiguous. V dropped 3 bases and J dropped 7 bases, with 16 bases sitting between them. This CDR3 is built from 15 residues. The CDR3 protein is CASSFLSGYWNIQYF. CDR3 DNA: TGTGCCAGCAGTTTCTTGAGTGGGTACTGGAACATTCAGTACTTC.

In its sample, this clonotype was seen a few times. This likely comes from a read error, as the CDR3 has no conserved phenylalanine or tryptophan at its end. No DNA is shown, since the ends of the CDR3 on it are uncertain; the CDR3 is the one TCRdb lists. This chain uses TRBV7-9 with TRBJ2-1; no DNA check was done on the table's D call, TRBD2. CDR1 SEHNR and CDR2 FQNEAQ come from the germline V gene (reference sequence). The CDR3 totals 14 residues, both ends included. CDR3 sequence reads: CASSLNTLTSGTPP.

The chain carries TRBV7-3 and TRBJ2-1; 9 bases fit TRBD2. There are 17 residues in the CDR3. Germline-derived CDR1 and CDR2 are SGHTA and FQGTGA. The ends lost 1 base at V and 7 bases at J; junction bases unmatched: 11. The CDR3 region is CASSLSPPSGRRNEQFF. Written as DNA, the CDR3 is TGTGCCAGCAGCTTAAGCCCCCCCAGCGGGAGGAGGAATGAGCAGTTCTTC.

This chain joins TRBV6-2 or TRBV6-3 and TRBJ2-1, with 7 nucleotides matching TRBD2. With V trimmed by 2 bases and J by 4 bases, 5 bases remained unmatched. The CDR3 spans 15 residues. Germline-derived CDR1 and CDR2 are MNHEY and SVGEGT. The CDR3 nucleotides are TGTGCCAGCAGTTACCCCCTAGCGGCATACAATGAGCAGTTCTTC. Protein: CASSYPLAAYNEQFF.

V usage is TRBV15 and J usage is TRBJ2-1; 7 positions agree with TRBD1. Germline V gene sequence: CDR1 LNHNV, CDR2 YYDKDF (reference sequence). This CDR3 comprises 15 residues. The V segment lost 5 bases and the J segment 3 bases; nucleotides outside the gene matches: 7. CDR3 in DNA: TGTGCCACCAGCCTCCGGACAGGATTCTACAATGAGCAGTTCTTC. Its translation: CATSLRTGFYNEQFF.

This clonotype has at least ten counts. The V gene is TRBV24-1, the J gene TRBJ2-5; 8 nucleotides line up with TRBD1. The ends lost 12 bases at V and 5 bases at J; junction bases unmatched: 10. Germline CDR1 and CDR2: KGHDR and SFDVKD. The CDR3 is 13 amino acids. In DNA form, the CDR3 reads TGTGCCTCATCTGACAGGGGAAGGGAGACCCAGTACTTC. Encoded protein: CASSDRGRETQYF.

This clonotype was observed a single time. CDR3 DNA sequence: TGCAGTGCTGCCGGGACAGGGCCCCCCATCTACGAGCAGTACTTC. Translating it yields CSAAGTGPPIYEQYF. The V and J genes are TRBV20-1 and TRBJ2-7, with 9 bases lining up with TRBD1. This CDR3 spans 15 amino acids. The junction had 11 bases not matched to a gene; V was cut back by 5 bases and J by 3 bases. CDR1 is DFQATT, CDR2 SNEGSKA, per germline (reference sequence).

This chain joins TRBV4-1 and TRBJ2-1; D remains ambiguous. The germline gives CDR1 MGHRA, CDR2 YSYEKL. The CDR3 totals 13 residues. Trimming removed 5 bases at V and 5 bases at J, with 10 bases between. CDR3 in amino acids: CASSFDGNNEQFF. DNA of the CDR3: TGCGCCAGCAGCTTTGACGGAAACAATGAGCAGTTCTTC.

CDR3 in amino acids: CASSIAGGGYNEQFF. The CDR3 DNA sequence: TGTGCCAGTAGTATAGCGGGAGGAGGCTACAATGAGCAGTTCTTC. The V and J genes are TRBV19 and TRBJ2-1, with 7 bases that match TRBD2. Germline-derived CDR1 and CDR2 are LNHDA and SQIVND (reference sequence). The CDR3 sequence is 15 residues long. V shed 1 base, J shed 3 bases, and the junction held 3 bases outside the gene matches. Looking up the rest from reference TRBV19 and TRBJ2-1 gives the full variable domain: DGGITQSPKYLFRKEGQNVTLSCEQNLNHDAMYWYRQDPGQGLRLIYYSQIVNDFQKGDIAEGYSVSREKKESFPLTVTSAQKNPTAFYLCASSIAGGGYNEQFFGPGTRLTVL.

The gene calls are TRBV4-1 and TRBJ2-7, with D hard to call. Trimming removed 0 bases at V and 2 bases at J, with 8 bases between. Germline CDR1 reads MGHRA; CDR2 reads YSYEKL. The CDR3 sequence is 14 residues long. The CDR3 nucleotides are TGCGCCAGCAGCCAAGATTTGGTCACCTACGAGCAGTACTTC. It yields the protein CASSQDLVTYEQYF.

J is TRBJ2-7 and V is TRBV20-1; D is possibly TRBD2 (6 bases). The V gene lost 4 bases and the J gene lost 0 bases, with 13 bases spanning the gap. CDR3 size: 14 residues. Germline-derived CDR1 and CDR2 are DFQATT and SNEGSKA (reference sequence). The DNA of the CDR3 is TGCAGTGCTATCGGTCGGGAGAGCTCCTACGAGCAGTACTTC. Its protein is CSAIGRESSYEQYF.

The sample holds a few counts of this clonotype. This chain links TRBV13 with TRBJ2-1; D is tentatively TRBD1 or TRBD2 (6 bases each). V was pared by 4 bases and J by 5 bases, with 21 bases between. Germline V gene sequence: CDR1 PRHDT, CDR2 FYEKMQ (reference sequence). The CDR3 spans 17 residues. CDR3 coding DNA: TGTGCCAGCAGCTCAGGAGGAGGGGGGCTAAACGACAATGAGCAGTTCTTC. The encoded protein is CASSSGGGGLNDNEQFF. Full variable domain (missing parts from reference TRBV13 and TRBJ2-1): AAGVIQSPRHLIKEKRETATLKCYPIPRHDTVYWYQQGPGQDPQFLISFYEKMQSDKGSIPDRFSAQQFSDYHSELNMSSLELGDSALYFCASSSGGGGLNDNEQFFGPGTRLTVL.

This clonotype was recorded at least ten times. The rearrangement links TRBV12-3 or TRBV12-4 to TRBJ2-3, with D hard to call. The CDR3 consists of 14 residues. V was shortened by 5 bases and J by 5 bases, with 14 bases between the two germline ends. The CDR3 reads CASSTGGPEDTQYF. The CDR3 nucleotides read TGTGCCAGCAGTACGGGTGGGCCGGAAGATACGCAGTATTTT.

A few counts support this clonotype. The CDR3 spells CASKEGAYNEQFF. The CDR3 DNA reads as TGCGCCAGCAAGGAGGGGGCCTACAATGAGCAGTTCTTC. The genes are TRBV5-1 and TRBJ2-1; D possibly uses TRBD1 or TRBD2 (6 bases each). With 6 bases removed from V and 2 bases from J, the gap between germline ends came to 9 bases. Germline loops: CDR1 SGHRS, CDR2 YFSETQ. CDR3 length equals 13 residues.

This clonotype has a count of ten or more. The chain couples TRBV20-1 to TRBJ2-1; TRBD2 matches at 8 bases. Germline V gene lookup returns CDR1 DFQATT and CDR2 SNEGSKA (reference sequence). V dropped 3 bases and J dropped 7; count of bases not matched to a gene: 5. The CDR3 is 13 amino acids. CDR3 protein: CSARELAGNEQFF. CDR3 sequence (DNA): TGCAGTGCTAGGGAATTAGCGGGGAATGAGCAGTTCTTC.

This clonotype was found a few times. CDR3 nucleotides: TGTGCCAGCAGTGATACGACTAGCGGGCGATCCTACAATGAGCAGTTCTTC. This sequence encodes CASSDTTSGRSYNEQFF. The chain couples TRBV2 to TRBJ2-1; 10 bases fit TRBD2. V dropped 3 bases and J dropped 1; count of bases not matched to a gene: 6. Germline CDR1 reads SNHLY; CDR2 reads FYNNEI. This CDR3 contains 17 residues.

This clonotype has at least ten counts. This sequence joins TRBV6-2 or TRBV6-3 and TRBJ2-7; D is ambiguous. The CDR3 totals 13 residues. V was shortened by 3 bases and J by 4 bases, with 10 bases between the two germline ends. Looked up from germline, CDR1 is MNHEY and CDR2 is SVGEGT. The CDR3: CASSYSPSYEQYV. CDR3 bases: TGTGCCAGCAGTTATTCCCCCTCATACGAGCAGTACGTC.

This clonotype appeared many times. V is TRBV7-2 and J is TRBJ2-5, with 8 bases that match TRBD1. Germline V gene data show CDR1 as SGHTA and CDR2 as FQGNSA. Unmatched junction bases numbered 8, after V lost 2 bases and J lost 3 bases. CDR3 length: 16 amino acids. The chain's CDR3 is CASSLMDRVAKETQYF. The CDR3 coding sequence is TGTGCCAGCAGCTTAATGGACAGGGTCGCGAAAGAGACCCAGTACTTC.

This clonotype came up once. CDR3 nucleotides: TGTGCCAGCAGCTCCCGGACAGGGTCGAACACTGAAGCTTTCTTT. It codes for CASSSRTGSNTEAFF. V gene TRBV9 combines with J gene TRBJ1-1, with 8 positions matching TRBD1. The CDR3 runs 15 residues. The germline gives CDR1 SGDLS, CDR2 YYNGEE. J was trimmed by 1 base and V by 4 bases; bases with no gene match: 6.

The chain recombines TRBV3-1 with TRBJ2-7, with TRBD2 matching over 7 bases. The CDR3 is 14 residues long. Germline loops: CDR1 LGHDT, CDR2 YNNKEL (reference sequence). V lost 4 bases, J lost 3 bases, and 6 bases stayed unmatched. CDR3 coding DNA: TGTGCCAGCAGCCCGGGACTACAGGTCTACGAGCAGTACTTC. As protein: CASSPGLQVYEQYF.

The genes are TRBV7-6 and TRBJ2-1, with 8 positions matching TRBD2. V lost 7 bases to trimming and J lost 0 bases; unmatched junction nucleotides: 5. CDR1 SGHVS and CDR2 FNYEAQ come from the germline V gene. The CDR3 contains 15 residues. CDR3 loop: CASTTSGNSYNEQFF. DNA of the CDR3: TGTGCCAGCACCACTAGCGGAAACTCCTACAATGAGCAGTTCTTC.

This clonotype was seen repeatedly, ten times or more. The genes are TRBV20-1 and TRBJ2-5; D is unclear. The CDR3 totals 13 residues. Germline V gene sequence: CDR1 DFQATT, CDR2 SNEGSKA (reference sequence). With 3 bases removed from V and 3 bases from J, the gap between germline ends came to 11 bases. CDR3 coding DNA: TGCAGTGCTAGGAATTGGCCGAAAGAGACCCAGTACTTC. Its translation is CSARNWPKETQYF.

This clonotype was found many times. The chain couples TRBV9 to TRBJ1-1; a possible D gene is TRBD1 (5 bases). The V end lost 3 bases, the J end lost 0 bases, and 12 bases lay between the germline ends. The germline V gene has CDR1 SGDLS and CDR2 YYNGEE. This CDR3 is built from 15 residues. The DNA of the CDR3 is TGTGCCAGCAGCGAAAAGACAGACATGAACACTGAAGCTTTCTTT. Amino acid sequence: CASSEKTDMNTEAFF.

The chain recombines TRBV20-1 with TRBJ2-3; possible D gene TRBD2, 5 bases. Germline V gene lookup returns CDR1 DFQATT and CDR2 SNEGSKA (reference sequence). The CDR3 contains 11 residues. Deletions cut 7 bases from V and 6 bases from J, with 11 bases between. CDR3 residues: CSVLAFDTQYF. CDR3 bases: TGCAGTGTCCTAGCATTTGATACGCAGTATTTT.

The chain combines TRBV13 with TRBJ2-1; 9 nucleotides line up with TRBD1. The J segment lost 5 bases and the V segment lost 5 bases, leaving 7 bases of the junction unmatched. From germline, CDR1 is PRHDT and CDR2 FYEKMQ (reference sequence). This CDR3 spans 15 amino acids. CDR3 residues: CASSPPGQGNNEQFF. DNA for the CDR3: TGTGCCAGCAGCCCCCCGGGACAGGGAAACAATGAGCAGTTCTTC.

This clonotype was found a few times. The rearrangement joins TRBV2 to TRBJ2-1, with D tentatively TRBD2 (6 bases). The germline CDR1 and CDR2 sequences are SNHLY and FYNNEI. There are 16 residues in the CDR3. V was cut by 1 base and J by 3 bases, with 13 bases left in between. The CDR3 protein is CASSEGRGTIYNEQFF. Written as DNA, the CDR3 is TGTGCCAGCAGTGAAGGCCGCGGGACCATCTACAATGAGCAGTTCTTC.

J is TRBJ2-2 and V is TRBV2; D could derive from TRBD1 or TRBD2 (5 bases each). CDR1 and CDR2 from the germline V gene are SNHLY and FYNNEI. The ends were cut back, 5 bases at V and 7 bases at J, with 11 bases in the middle. The CDR3 sequence is 13 residues long. The CDR3 region has the DNA TGTGCCAGCAGTCAAAGAGGGGTCGGGGAGCTGTTTTTT. As protein: CASSQRGVGELFF.

This clonotype was picked up many times. The chain joins TRBV3-1 to TRBJ2-5; possibly TRBD2 for D (6 bases). Deletions cut 4 bases from V and 2 bases from J, with 20 bases between. The CDR3 covers 17 residues. Germline CDR1 and CDR2: LGHDT and YNNKEL (reference sequence). The CDR3 sequence is CASSPQDRGGGQETQYF. The CDR3 coding sequence is TGTGCCAGCAGCCCACAAGACCGGGGTGGAGGGCAAGAGACCCAGTACTTC.

J is TRBJ2-1 and V is TRBV7-9; 8 bases fit TRBD2. Germline lookup yields CDR1 SEHNR and CDR2 FQNEAQ (reference sequence). V was clipped by 5 bases and J by 5 bases; unmatched bases: 8. This CDR3 spans 15 amino acids. The CDR3 sequence: CASSIAGLVDNEQFF. The DNA of the CDR3 is TGTGCCAGCAGCATCGCGGGACTAGTTGACAATGAGCAGTTCTTC.